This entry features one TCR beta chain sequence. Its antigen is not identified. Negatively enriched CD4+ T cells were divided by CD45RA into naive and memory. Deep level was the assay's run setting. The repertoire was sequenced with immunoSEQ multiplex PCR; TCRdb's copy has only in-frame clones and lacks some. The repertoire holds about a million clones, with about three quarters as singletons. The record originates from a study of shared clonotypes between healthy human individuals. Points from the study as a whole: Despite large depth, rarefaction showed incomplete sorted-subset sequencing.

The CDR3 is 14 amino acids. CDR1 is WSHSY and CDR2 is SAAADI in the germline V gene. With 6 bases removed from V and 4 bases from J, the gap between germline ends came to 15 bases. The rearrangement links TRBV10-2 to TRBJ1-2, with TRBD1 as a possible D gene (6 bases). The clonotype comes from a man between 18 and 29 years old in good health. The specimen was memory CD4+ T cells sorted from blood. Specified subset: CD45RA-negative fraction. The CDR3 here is CASRPGEGRYGYTF. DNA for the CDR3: TGCGCCAGCAGACCAGGGGAGGGCCGCTATGGCTACACCTTC.